This is a list of T cell receptor beta chains from one sample in a study of T-cell reconstitution after alpha-beta-depleted transplantation in children. MiXCR, applied by TCRdb to the PCR reads, yields one record per CDR3 protein. The table shows 500,000 to 750,000 distinct CDR3 sequences, with 25% to 30% occurring only once. Sequences were derived from PBMCs, sampled before TCRalphabeta/CD19-depleted stem cell transplant. The origin of the receptors is a boy under three years old with Wiskott-Aldrich syndrome, due to receive a stem cell transplant. The CDR3 runs from the conserved cysteine through the conserved F or W. A D gene is named only where the DNA matches it firmly. Some rows mark clone size as missing; the rest say once, few, many or name a class of expanded clone.

d_call | j_call | v_call | clone_size | cdr3_nt | cdr3_aa
NA | TRBJ2-1 | TRBV5-1 | NA | TGCGCCAGCAGCTTTACTGGGGCCAGCTCCTACAATGAGCAGTTCTTC | CASSFTGASSYNEQFF
TRBD2 | TRBJ2-5 | TRBV20-1 | NA | TGCAGTGCTAGATCGGGGACTAGCGGCACGGCCCAGTACTTC | CSARSGTSGTAQYF
TRBD2 | TRBJ2-7 | TRBV29-1 | NA | TGCAGCGTCTCGACTAGCGCCTACGAGCAGTACTTC | CSVSTSAYEQYF
NA | TRBJ2-7 | TRBV6-1 | many | TGTGCCAGCACAGGGGATTCCTACGAGCAGTACTTC | CASTGDSYEQYF
NA | TRBJ2-5 | TRBV20-1 | few | TGCAGTGCTAGACATGCCGCGGACTTGAAGACCCAGTACTTC | CSARHAADLKTQYF
TRBD2 | TRBJ2-7 | TRBV4-1 | few | TGCGCCAGCAGCCAAGTGTTTGTAGCGGGAGAATTCTACGAGCAGTACTTC | CASSQVFVAGEFYEQYF
TRBD2 | TRBJ2-2 | TRBV5-1 | NA | TGCGCCAGCAGCTTGGAAGGGGCGGGAGTACGCGGGGAGCTGTTTTTT | CASSLEGAGVRGELFF
NA | TRBJ2-1 | TRBV11-2 | few | TGTGCCAGCAGCTTAGATCGGATCAAGCGAGGGGAGCAGTTCTTC | CASSLDRIKRGEQFF
TRBD1 | TRBJ2-7 | TRBV20-1 | NA | TGCAGTGCTCGGAGGGGGGACAGGGGCGACGAGCAGTACTTC | CSARRGDRGDEQYF
NA | TRBJ2-2 | TRBV3-1 | many | TGTGCCAGCAGCCTCCGAGGCGCCGGGGAGCTGTTTTTT | CASSLRGAGELFF
TRBD2 | TRBJ2-2 | TRBV9 | NA | TGTGCCAGCAGCGTTCGCCCGGGACTAGCGGGAGCCACCGGGGAGCTGTTTTTT | CASSVRPGLAGATGELFF
TRBD2 | TRBJ2-1 | TRBV6-1 | few | TGTGCCAGCAACCTAGCGGGAGGGGGCAATGAGCAGTTCTTC | CASNLAGGGNEQFF
NA | TRBJ2-3 | TRBV3-1 | NA | TGTGCCAGCAGCCAACTAGCCGGCACAGATACGCAGTATTTT | CASSQLAGTDTQYF
NA | TRBJ2-5 | TRBV10-3 | NA | TGTGCCATCAGTAGAGCGGCAGGGACACAAGAGACCCAGTACTTC | CAISRAAGTQETQYF
NA | TRBJ2-3 | TRBV5-1 | NA | TGCGCCAGCAGCCTGGAGGGGGTCCCAGATACGCAGTATTTT | CASSLEGVPDTQYF
NA | TRBJ2-3 | TRBV20-1 | NA | TGCAGTGCTAGTAGAGTAGCGGACTCTTACACAGATACGCAGTATTTT | CSASRVADSYTDTQYF
NA | TRBJ2-1 | TRBV7-8 | once | TGTGCCAGCAGCGGAGCCTCTAGGTCTCCGTACAATGAGCAGTTCTTC | CASSGASRSPYNEQFF
NA | TRBJ1-2 | TRBV6-1 | NA | TGTGCCAGCAGGGAGACAGTTACTAACTATGGCTACACCTTC | CASRETVTNYGYTF
TRBD2 | TRBJ2-7 | TRBV29-1 | NA | TGCAGCGTTGAAGTCGCGGGGGTGGGACTAGGCGAGCAGTACTTC | CSVEVAGVGLGEQYF
NA | TRBJ1-2 | TRBV20-1 | few | TGCAGTGACTCTGGGGAGTGGGGCTATGGCTACACCTTC | CSDSGEWGYGYTF
NA | TRBJ2-2 | TRBV18 | NA | TGTGCCAGCTCACCACCGAGTTCCGGCACCGGGGAGCTGTTTTTT | CASSPPSSGTGELFF
TRBD1 | TRBJ1-2 | TRBV25-1 | NA | TGTGCCAGCAGTGCCTCGGACAGGGCCAATGGCTACACCTTC | CASSASDRANGYTF
NA | TRBJ1-1 | TRBV7-8 | NA | TGTGCCAGCAGCTCTTCAATGAACACTGAAGCTTTCTTT | CASSSSMNTEAFF
TRBD2 | TRBJ2-3 | TRBV5-1 | NA | TGCGCCAGCAGCTTGGGCCCTAGCGGGAGCTATACGCAGTATTTT | CASSLGPSGSYTQYF
NA | TRBJ1-6 | TRBV5-4 | NA | TGTGCCAGCAGCACTCTTCTGGGGACACCCCTCCACTTT | CASSTLLGTPLHF
NA | TRBJ1-1 | TRBV5-1 | few | TGCGCCAGCAGGTATGGGACGAACACTGAAGCTTTCTTT | CASRYGTNTEAFF
NA | TRBJ2-3 | TRBV7-6 | few | TGTGCCAGCAGCCCGACTTGGGGGGCCGGCACAGATACGCAGTATTTT | CASSPTWGAGTDTQYF
NA | TRBJ2-7 | TRBV20-1 | NA | TGCAGTGCTGCGACAGATAGCTCCTACGAGCAGTACTTC | CSAATDSSYEQYF
TRBD2 | TRBJ2-1 | TRBV19 | NA | TGTGCCAGTACCGACCGCGGACTAGCGGGCGTCTTCTCCTACAATGAGCAGTTCTTC | CASTDRGLAGVFSYNEQFF
NA | TRBJ1-4 | TRBV6-5 | few | TGTGCCAGCATTAGCGCGCTGGGAGCCAATGAAAAACTGTTTTTT | CASISALGANEKLFF
NA | TRBJ2-7 | TRBV5-1 | few | TGCGCCAGCAGCTTGAATGGAGTTAAGGACGAGCAGTACTTC | CASSLNGVKDEQYF
TRBD2 | TRBJ2-3 | TRBV7-2 | NA | TGTGCCAGCAGTCCTAGCGGGAGGTTAGATACGCAGTATTTT | CASSPSGRLDTQYF
NA | TRBJ2-7 | TRBV20-1 | NA | TGCAGTGCTCATTCGAGGCGGGCCTACGAGCAGTACTTC | CSAHSRRAYEQYF
TRBD2 | TRBJ2-2 | TRBV11-2 | NA | TGTGCCAGCAGCCCCGGGACTAGCGGGGACACCGGGGAGCTGTTTTTT | CASSPGTSGDTGELFF
NA | TRBJ1-5 | TRBV6-5 | NA | TGTGCCAGCAGTTCCGCAGGCCTCAATCAGCCCCAGCATTTT | CASSSAGLNQPQHF
NA | TRBJ2-1 | TRBV24-1 | few | TGTGCCACCAGTGATTCTGGCAGGGGCAACTACAATGAGCAGTTCTTC | CATSDSGRGNYNEQFF
TRBD1 | TRBJ1-3 | TRBV6-1 | NA | TGTGCCAGCAGCCTTGTCAGGGGGCAAGGAAACACCATATATTTT | CASSLVRGQGNTIYF
NA | TRBJ1-5 | TRBV20-1 | NA | TGCAGTGCTAGAGAAGGACAGCCCCAGCATTTT | CSAREGQPQHF
TRBD2 | TRBJ2-5 | TRBV5-1 | few | TGCGCCAGCAGCCTAGCGGGGAGCCGGGAAGAGACCCAGTACTTC | CASSLAGSREETQYF
NA | TRBJ1-1 | TRBV30 | NA | TGTGCCTGGGAGAACAGGAACACTGAAGCTTTCTTT | CAWENRNTEAFF
NA | TRBJ1-3 | TRBV29-1 | few | TGCAGCGTTGAAGTTAGGCAGGCTGGAAACACCATATATTTT | CSVEVRQAGNTIYF
NA | TRBJ1-5 | TRBV20-1 | NA | TGCAGTGCTAGCGGGCAGAATAATCAGCCCCAGCATTTT | CSASGQNNQPQHF
NA | TRBJ1-5 | TRBV7-2 | NA | TGTGCCAGCAGCTTAGACGGGCAGGGGAATCAGCCCCAGCATTTT | CASSLDGQGNQPQHF
NA | TRBJ2-4 | TRBV10-3 | NA | TGTGCCATCAGTGAGCGACCCGAAAACATTCAGTACTTC | CAISERPENIQYF
NA | TRBJ2-7 | TRBV20-1 | once | TGCAGTGCTAGAGAGGCCCCCAGCTACGAGCAGTACTTC | CSAREAPSYEQYF
NA | TRBJ1-2 | TRBV25-1 | NA | TGTGCCAGCAGTGGGGACACAGGGAATGGCTACACCTTC | CASSGDTGNGYTF
NA | TRBJ1-2 | TRBV7-9 | NA | TGTGCCAGCAGACGGGACCTTAAATTTGAGGGCTACACCTTC | CASRRDLKFEGYTF
TRBD1 | TRBJ1-1 | TRBV2 | NA | TGTGCCAGCAGGGGGACAGGGGGCAGAGGTGAAGCTTTCTTT | CASRGTGGRGEAFF
TRBD2 | TRBJ2-1 | TRBV29-1 | NA | TGCAGCGTTGATAGTATCGGACTAGCGGGCAATGAGCAGTTCTTC | CSVDSIGLAGNEQFF